This T cell receptor (beta chain) originates from a study of cytomegalovirus exposure and HLA in healthy donors. The wider study: There were 350 to 400 genotyped donors. Of these, roughly 82% fell in the genetic ancestry cluster associated with self-reported Caucasian donors. Points from the study as a whole: It was only CMV serostatus that was available as immune exposure information. Several V segments, TRBV6-2 and TRBV6-3 among them, could not be told apart and were dropped. Rare TCR sequences predominated, though certain public TCRs were found in many donors.

The ends lost 2 bases at V and 0 bases at J; junction bases unmatched: 7. This CDR3 comprises 16 residues. Per the germline V gene, CDR1 is LNHNV and CDR2 is YYDKDF (reference sequence). The PCR made use of 60 Vbeta and 13 Jbeta primers. Assay: immunoSEQ multiplex PCR; the TCRdb copy retains only in-frame clones and omits some. The sample yields 95,000 to 100,000 clones, around four fifths seen once. Regarding this clone: The antigen remains unidentified.

The TCR originated in a man aged 35 to 55 in good health and CMV-seronegative. The sample taken for sequencing was PBMCs. The rearrangement uses TRBV15 and TRBJ2-7, with 7 nucleotides matching TRBD2. DNA for the CDR3: TGTGCCACCAGCAGAATAGTGGCGGGGGTCTCCTACGAGCAGTACTTC. This encodes CATSRIVAGVSYEQYF.